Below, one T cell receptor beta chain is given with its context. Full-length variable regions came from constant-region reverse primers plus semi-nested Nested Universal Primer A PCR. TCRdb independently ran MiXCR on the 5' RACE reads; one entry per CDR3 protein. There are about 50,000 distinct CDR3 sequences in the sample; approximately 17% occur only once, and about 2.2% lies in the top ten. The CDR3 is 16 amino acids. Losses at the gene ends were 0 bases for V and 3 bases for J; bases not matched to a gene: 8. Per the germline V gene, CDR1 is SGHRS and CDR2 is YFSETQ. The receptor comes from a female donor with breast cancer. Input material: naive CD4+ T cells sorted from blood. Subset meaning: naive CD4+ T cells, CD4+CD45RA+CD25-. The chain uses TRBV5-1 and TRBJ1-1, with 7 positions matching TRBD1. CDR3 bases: TGCGCCAGCAGCTTGGGAACTCAACAGGGGTACACTGAAGCTTTCTTT. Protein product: CASSLGTQQGYTEAFF.